Following are 21 T cell receptor beta chains from one sample sequenced in a study of human T cells and chemical hapten exposure. One entry per CDR3 protein, called by TCRdb with MiXCR from the RACE reads. The repertoire holds 180,000 or so distinct CDR3 sequences, with approximately 20% as singletons. Stated time point: patch test 1, 2 weeks after DPC sensitization. Indicated treatment: therapeutic diphenylcyclopropenone sensitization with weekly scalp DPC. This specimen consisted of whole blood, obtained in connection with sensitization to the hapten diphenylcyclopropenone (DPC). All receptors come from a woman aged 50 to 60 with alopecia areata. Some clones in this sample may be carry-over from other donors' samples.

This clonotype was seen a few times. V gene TRBV6-2 or TRBV6-3 combines with J gene TRBJ1-1, with 10 bases lining up with TRBD1. From germline, CDR1 is MNHEY and CDR2 SVGEGT. There are 16 residues in the CDR3. V shed 2 bases, J shed 3 bases, and the junction held 6 bases outside the gene matches. The DNA of the CDR3 is TGTGCCAGCAGTTACCCGAGGGACAGGGGAGACACTGAAGCTTTCTTT. Protein product: CASSYPRDRGDTEAFF.

The chain combines TRBV6-1 with TRBJ1-6; possibly TRBD1 for D (6 bases). The CDR3 covers 17 residues. The germline V gene has CDR1 MNHNS and CDR2 SASEGT. Trimming stripped 1 base from V and 2 bases from J, with 12 bases between. The CDR3 loop is CASSEGTVRPYNSPLHF. The CDR3, as DNA: TGTGCCAGCAGTGAAGGGACAGTAAGACCCTATAATTCACCCCTCCACTTT.

This clonotype was observed a handful of times. The chain recombines TRBV3-1 with TRBJ2-2, with a tentative D call TRBD2 (5 bases). Trimming removed 1 base at V and 7 bases at J, with 13 bases between. The CDR3 has 15 amino acids. CDR1 is LGHDT and CDR2 is YNNKEL in the germline V gene (reference sequence). The CDR3 here is CASSQGMASLGELFF. The CDR3 nucleotides are TGTGCCAGCAGCCAAGGAATGGCTAGCCTCGGGGAGCTGTTTTTT.

The chain combines TRBV5-1 with TRBJ1-1, with D unresolved. Per germline, CDR1 SGHRS and CDR2 YFSETQ. Between the trimmed V and J ends, which lost 0 bases and 2 bases, there was a span of 8 bases. The length of the CDR3 is 14 residues. The CDR3 sequence is CASSLVAANTEAFF. CDR3 in DNA: TGCGCCAGCAGCTTGGTGGCAGCCAACACTGAAGCTTTCTTT.

This clonotype was observed a few times. The chain combines TRBV27 with TRBJ2-1; 8 positions agree with TRBD2. The CDR3 loop spans 17 amino acids. V was clipped by 5 bases and J by 9 bases; unmatched bases: 18. Germline V gene data show CDR1 as MNHEY and CDR2 as SMNVEV (reference sequence). The CDR3 coding sequence is TGTGCCAGCAGTCCACGTAGTATGAGCGGGAGTCATGTTGAGCAGTTCTTC. Protein product: CASSPRSMSGSHVEQFF.

As to this clonotype: The junction and the germline gene differ at one end; a read error may be behind it. The rearrangement links TRBV12-3 or TRBV12-4 to TRBJ1-4; 7 nucleotides match TRBD1. The CDR3 runs to 18 residues. This CDR3 is CANSLNQGDPGGNEKLFF. CDR3 bases: TGTGCCAACAGTTTAAATCAGGGGGACCCCGGCGGGAATGAAAAACTGTTTTTT.

This clonotype was counted ten times or more. The chain couples TRBV9 to TRBJ1-5; D may be TRBD1 (5 bases). Germline V gene sequence: CDR1 SGDLS, CDR2 YYNGEE. The CDR3 spans 13 residues. V lost 0 bases and J 9 bases, leaving 10 bases between the germline ends. The CDR3 region is CASSVGGFGPQHF. CDR3 DNA sequence: TGTGCCAGCAGCGTAGGGGGGTTCGGGCCCCAGCATTTT.

J is TRBJ1-2 and V is TRBV12-3 or TRBV12-4; possible D gene TRBD1, 6 bases. Trimming left V 5 bases short and J 6 bases short, with 19 bases between. This CDR3 is built from 15 residues. The CDR3 protein is CASSGPPGGLDGYTF. DNA of the CDR3: TGTGCCAGCAGTGGGCCCCCCGGGGGCTTGGATGGCTACACCTTC.

This clonotype showed up just a few times. The gene calls are TRBV3-1 and TRBJ1-1; a weak D match, TRBD1 (6 bases). CDR3 length equals 15 residues. V was shortened by 1 base and J by 7 bases, with 16 bases between the two germline ends. Germline V gives CDR1 LGHDT, CDR2 YNNKEL (reference sequence). The CDR3 DNA reads TGTGCCAGCAGCCAAGTTTTGGCGGAGGGGGTTGAAGCTTTCTTT. This gives the protein CASSQVLAEGVEAFF.

The CDR3 loop is CASSPGLVAGELFF. The CDR3 bases are TGTGCCAGCAGTCCGGGACTAGTGGCCGGGGAGCTGTTTTTT. The chain links TRBV27 to TRBJ2-2; 8 bases are a match to TRBD2. Germline lookup yields CDR1 MNHEY and CDR2 SMNVEV (reference sequence). V lost 5 bases to trimming and J lost 6 bases; unmatched junction nucleotides: 5. This CDR3 is built from 14 residues.

This clonotype was picked up a small number of times. The chain employs TRBV15 and TRBJ2-2, with 10 bases fitting TRBD2. The trim removed 2 bases at V and 1 base at J, leaving 1 base unmatched. The germline V gene has CDR1 LNHNV and CDR2 YYDKDF (reference sequence). CDR3 size: 16 residues. The CDR3 DNA reads as TGTGCCACCAGCAGATGGACTAGCGGGAACACCGGGGAGCTGTTTTTT. This sequence encodes CATSRWTSGNTGELFF.

The V gene is TRBV3-1, the J gene TRBJ1-1; 9 bases align to TRBD1. The germline CDR1 and CDR2 sequences are LGHDT and YNNKEL (reference sequence). V trimming: 4 bases; J trimming: 11 bases; junction bases outside the gene matches: 17. This CDR3 is built from 16 residues. Written as DNA, the CDR3 is TGTGCCAGCAGCCCAGCGGACGGACAGGGGTGTGTGAAGGCTTTCTTT. This gives the protein CASSPADGQGCVKAFF.

The chain uses TRBV29-1 and TRBJ2-3; the match to TRBD1 covers 7 bases. The germline gives CDR1 SQVTM, CDR2 ANQGSEA. The CDR3 consists of 14 residues. V was pared by 7 bases and J by 1 base, with 8 bases of the junction left unmatched. The chain's CDR3 is CSAFIRGRTDTQYF. DNA of the CDR3: TGCAGCGCATTCATTAGGGGGCGCACAGATACGCAGTATTTT.

The rearrangement joins TRBV15 to TRBJ2-7, with unresolved D. Deletions cut 1 base from V and 2 bases from J, with 12 bases between. Germline V gene data show CDR1 as LNHNV and CDR2 as YYDKDF (reference sequence). The CDR3 runs to 15 residues. The CDR3 loop is CATSRVRSNTYEQYF. In DNA, the CDR3 is TGTGCCACCAGCAGAGTGCGAAGTAACACCTACGAGCAGTACTTC.

The CDR3: CSVEKDMNTEAFF. The CDR3 nucleotides are TGCAGCGTTGAAAAAGACATGAACACTGAAGCTTTCTTT. The chain couples TRBV29-1 to TRBJ1-1; D unresolved. The CDR3 totals 13 residues. The germline V and J ends were trimmed by 2 bases and 0 bases, with 7 bases remaining between them. Germline CDR1 SQVTM, CDR2 ANQGSEA.

The rearrangement links TRBV6-5 to TRBJ2-3; TRBD2 matches at 7 bases. This CDR3 has 15 amino acids. Per the germline V gene, CDR1 is MNHEY and CDR2 is SVGAGI. The trim removed 2 bases at V and 2 bases at J, leaving 4 bases unmatched. The CDR3 loop reads CASSYGGGPTDTQYF. DNA of the CDR3: TGTGCCAGCAGTTACGGGGGAGGGCCCACAGATACGCAGTATTTT.

This clonotype was picked up a small number of times. CDR3 sequence (DNA): TGTGCCAGCAGCTTCGACAGGGGGAAAGAGACCCAGTACTTC. Translated, it gives CASSFDRGKETQYF. The rearrangement joins TRBV5-4 to TRBJ2-5, with 9 nucleotides matching TRBD1. J was trimmed by 3 bases and V by 2 bases; bases with no gene match: 2. CDR1 SGHNT and CDR2 YYREEE come from the germline V gene (reference sequence). This CDR3 is built from 14 residues.

This clonotype has just a few counts. This chain links TRBV7-9 with TRBJ2-5; D is unresolved. This CDR3 has 12 amino acids. V lost 1 base to trimming and J lost 8 bases, with 8 bases between them. Germline-derived CDR1 and CDR2 are SEHNR and FQNEAQ (reference sequence). The CDR3: CASSLDAGTQYF. The CDR3, as DNA: TGTGCCAGCAGCTTAGACGCCGGAACCCAGTACTTC.

This clonotype was seen a handful of times. This rearrangement joins TRBV7-2 to TRBJ2-3, with D unresolved. The V end lost 4 bases, the J end lost 2 bases, and 7 bases lay between the germline ends. Germline CDR1 and CDR2: SGHTA and FQGNSA. The CDR3 is made up of 13 amino acids. CDR3 coding DNA: TGTGCCAGCAGCTCTACTATCACAGATACGCAGTATTTT. As protein: CASSSTITDTQYF.

This clonotype has at least ten counts. The chain links TRBV18 to TRBJ1-1; D remains ambiguous. V was trimmed by 3 bases and J by 3 bases, leaving 14 bases between them. Germline CDR1 is KGHSH and CDR2 is LQKENI. The CDR3 runs to 15 residues. This chain's CDR3 is CASSPRQVPDTEAFF. The CDR3 DNA reads TGTGCCAGCTCACCGCGGCAGGTACCGGACACTGAAGCTTTCTTT.

This clonotype occurred a few times. J is TRBJ2-6 and V is TRBV5-1; D uncertain. This CDR3 region has 15 residues. V was shortened by 0 bases and J by 4 bases, with 8 bases between the two germline ends. Germline lookup yields CDR1 SGHRS and CDR2 YFSETQ. CDR3 amino acids: CASSLDVSGANVLTF. Written as DNA, the CDR3 is TGCGCCAGCAGCTTGGATGTATCCGGGGCCAACGTCCTGACTTTC.